This is a list of T cell receptor beta chains from one sample in a study of CD8 T cells in ankylosing spondylitis. Using its own MiXCR run on the 5' RACE reads, TCRdb lists one record per CDR3 protein. The sample yields fewer than 450,000 distinct CDR3 sequences, roughly a sixth seen once. Sequencing was carried out using blood, either unsorted or a sorted T cell fraction (not recorded which). The receptor source for this set is a male donor with ankylosing spondylitis. CDR3s include the opening cysteine and the closing phenylalanine or tryptophan. A D gene is named only where the DNA matches it firmly. Expanded clones get a size class; other rows say once, few or many, or leave the size out.

V gene	J gene	clone size	D gene	CDR3 protein	CDR3 DNA
TRBV9	TRBJ2-5	NA	NA	CASSVGRLQETQYF	TGTGCCAGCAGCGTAGGTCGCTTACAAGAGACCCAGTACTTC
TRBV20-1	TRBJ2-1	NA	TRBD2	CSARKIGGGVHEQFF	TGCAGTGCTAGAAAAATCGGCGGGGGGGTTCATGAGCAGTTCTTC
TRBV4-2	TRBJ2-5	many	NA	CASSQVLAPQETQYF	TGTGCCAGCAGCCAAGTCTTAGCTCCCCAAGAGACCCAGTACTTC
TRBV5-1	TRBJ1-6	many	TRBD1	CASSLDGQAGSPLHF	TGCGCCAGCAGCCTCGATGGACAGGCCGGTTCACCCCTCCACTTT
TRBV6-1	TRBJ1-5	many	TRBD1	CASRKGQGNQPQHF	TGTGCCAGCAGGAAAGGACAGGGCAATCAGCCCCAGCATTTT
TRBV5-6	TRBJ1-5	few	TRBD1	CASSFHPTGAYSNQPQHF	TGTGCCAGCAGCTTTCACCCTACAGGGGCCTATAGCAATCAGCCCCAGCATTTT
TRBV20-1	TRBJ1-1	NA	NA	CSARRGQQNTEAFF	TGCAGTGCTAGAAGAGGACAGCAGAACACTGAAGCTTTCTTT
TRBV6-5	TRBJ2-5	NA	TRBD2	CASSYSSSGGLGTQYF	TGTGCCAGCAGTTACTCTTCTAGCGGCGGTCTTGGGACCCAGTACTTC
TRBV5-1	TRBJ1-2	many	TRBD1	CASSRDNTGDYGYTF	TGCGCCAGCAGCAGGGACAATACAGGGGACTATGGCTACACCTTC
TRBV20-1	TRBJ1-5	NA	NA	CSAPSLGTVQPQHF	TGCAGTGCCCCCTCGCTGGGTACGGTTCAGCCCCAGCATTTT
TRBV6-1	TRBJ2-1	NA	NA	CASSEYGVEQFF	TGTGCCAGCAGTGAATATGGGGTTGAGCAGTTCTTC
TRBV7-2	TRBJ2-4	many	NA	CASSLAGNAKNIQYF	TGTGCCAGCAGCTTAGCAGGGAACGCCAAAAACATTCAGTACTTC
TRBV20-1	TRBJ1-1	few	TRBD1	CSAQTGNTGTEAFF	TGCAGTGCCCAGACAGGGAATACAGGGACTGAAGCTTTCTTT
TRBV3-1	TRBJ2-7	few	NA	CASSQDHDSSYEQYF	TGTGCCAGCAGCCAAGATCACGACAGCTCCTACGAGCAGTACTTC
TRBV6-1	TRBJ1-1	few	NA	CASSEYFQGIGEAFF	TGTGCCAGCAGTGAATATTTTCAGGGTATCGGTGAAGCTTTCTTT
TRBV20-1	TRBJ2-3	NA	NA	CSARGAGHTDTQYF	TGCAGTGCTAGGGGGGCGGGGCACACAGATACGCAGTATTTT
TRBV7-2	TRBJ1-5	many	NA	CASSLVGNSNQPQHF	TGTGCCAGCAGTTTAGTGGGAAATAGCAATCAGCCCCAGCATTTT
TRBV5-1	TRBJ1-6	NA	NA	CASSLVVGVSPLHF	TGCGCCAGCAGCTTGGTGGTAGGGGTATCACCCCTCCACTTT
TRBV2	TRBJ2-7	few	TRBD1	CASRRRDSSSYEQYF	TGTGCCAGCAGGCGCCGGGACAGTAGCTCCTACGAGCAGTACTTC
TRBV5-1	TRBJ2-1	many	TRBD1	CASSLVAGGNEQFF	TGCGCCAGCAGCTTGGTGGCAGGGGGCAATGAGCAGTTCTTC
TRBV27	TRBJ2-7	many	NA	CASSISGGPYEQYF	TGTGCCAGCAGTATCAGCGGAGGACCCTACGAGCAGTACTTC
TRBV28	TRBJ2-2	NA	NA	CASSLFGAGELFF	TGTGCCAGCAGTTTATTTGGTGCCGGGGAGCTGTTTTTT
TRBV4-1	TRBJ2-6	few	NA	CASGSGANVLTF	TGCGCCAGCGGGAGTGGGGCCAACGTCCTGACTTTC
TRBV9	TRBJ2-7	few	TRBD2	CASSAATSGSGYNEQYF	TGTGCCAGCAGCGCCGCCACTAGCGGGAGTGGTTACAACGAGCAGTACTTC
TRBV9	TRBJ2-1	NA	NA	CASSVDPYNEQFF	TGTGCCAGCAGCGTAGACCCCTACAATGAGCAGTTCTTC
TRBV20-1	TRBJ2-2	few	NA	CSARDSYAGWLTGELFF	TGCAGTGCTAGAGATTCTTATGCTGGCTGGCTAACCGGGGAGCTGTTTTTT
TRBV5-1	TRBJ2-7	NA	TRBD2	CASTWGGSVNYEQYF	TGCGCCAGCACCTGGGGGGGGTCCGTTAACTACGAGCAGTACTTC
TRBV7-2	TRBJ2-7	few	TRBD1	CASSVSGTGAYEQYF	TGTGCCAGCAGCGTATCCGGGACAGGGGCCTACGAGCAGTACTTC
TRBV5-5	TRBJ2-1	many	TRBD2	CASSLADRGRARINEQFF	TGTGCCAGCAGCTTGGCCGATCGCGGGAGGGCCCGAATCAATGAGCAGTTCTTC
TRBV11-2	TRBJ2-2	NA	NA	CASSLEELYTGELFF	TGTGCCAGCAGCTTAGAGGAACTATACACCGGGGAGCTGTTTTTT
TRBV11-2	TRBJ2-5	NA	TRBD2	CASSRLAGGESPGRETQYF	TGTGCCAGCTCGAGACTAGCGGGGGGGGAGAGCCCCGGTAGGGAGACCCAGTACTTC
TRBV4-1	TRBJ1-6	NA	NA	CASSPEVNAGSPLHF	TGCGCCAGCAGCCCGGAGGTAAATGCGGGTTCACCCCTCCACTTT
TRBV10-3	TRBJ2-4	many	NA	CAISEYRDQNIQYF	TGTGCCATCAGTGAGTACCGGGACCAAAACATTCAGTACTTC
TRBV10-3	TRBJ1-4	NA	TRBD1	CATRDRGSNEKLFF	TGTGCCACCAGGGACAGGGGGTCTAATGAAAAACTGTTTTTT
TRBV27	TRBJ2-7	few	NA	CASSQGPYKGQYEQYF	TGTGCCAGCAGCCAAGGCCCATATAAGGGGCAATACGAGCAGTACTTC
TRBV6-2/TRBV6-3	TRBJ2-6	once	NA	CASSPGSHSGANVLTF	TGTGCCAGCAGCCCCGGGAGTCACTCTGGGGCCAACGTCCTGACTTTC
TRBV20-1	TRBJ2-3	few	NA	CSASPAGEAQYF	TGCAGTGCTAGCCCTGCCGGGGAGGCGCAGTATTTT
TRBV5-1	TRBJ2-3	once	TRBD2	CASSLGVAGGISDTQYF	TGCGCCAGCAGCTTGGGAGTAGCGGGGGGCATATCAGATACGCAGTATTTT
TRBV27	TRBJ1-2	many	NA	CASSYKGQNYGYTF	TGTGCCAGCTCCTATAAAGGGCAGAACTATGGCTACACCTTC
TRBV12-3/TRBV12-4	TRBJ2-1	few	NA	CASTLGVNEQFF	TGTGCCAGCACCCTGGGAGTTAATGAGCAGTTCTTC
TRBV15	TRBJ2-3	few	NA	CATSRGMGPRRADTQYF	TGTGCCACCAGCAGAGGAATGGGACCTCGAAGGGCGGATACGCAGTATTTT
TRBV9	TRBJ1-1	NA	NA	CASSVGRGNTEAFF	TGTGCCAGCAGCGTAGGTCGGGGGAACACTGAAGCTTTCTTT
TRBV29-1	TRBJ2-1	NA	NA	CSVEDHKGLAGNEQFF	TGCAGCGTTGAAGATCATAAAGGCCTTGCGGGGAATGAGCAGTTCTTC
TRBV12-3/TRBV12-4	TRBJ2-1	many	TRBD2	CASRRGTSEYNEQFF	TGTGCCAGCAGGAGAGGGACTAGCGAGTACAATGAGCAGTTCTTC
TRBV7-9	TRBJ2-3	few	NA	CASSIGIRGSTDTQYF	TGTGCCAGCAGCATTGGGATCCGGGGAAGCACAGATACGCAGTATTTT
TRBV7-9	TRBJ2-6	NA	TRBD2	CASSLWGGTGANVLTF	TGTGCCAGCAGCTTATGGGGGGGAACTGGGGCCAACGTCCTGACTTTC
TRBV7-7	TRBJ2-5	NA	TRBD2	CASRQTSGVKTQYF	TGTGCTAGCAGACAGACTAGCGGGGTAAAGACCCAGTACTTC
TRBV18	TRBJ2-7	NA	NA	CASSPAVFEQYF	TGTGCCAGCTCACCGGCGGTCTTCGAGCAGTACTTC
TRBV4-2	TRBJ2-3	NA	NA	CASSQAELATDTQYF	TGTGCCAGCAGCCAAGCGGAACTTGCCACAGATACGCAGTATTTT
TRBV20-1	TRBJ2-1	few	TRBD2	CSARGTSGRARGEQFF	TGCAGTGCTAGAGGGACTAGCGGGAGGGCCAGGGGTGAGCAGTTCTTC
TRBV4-2	TRBJ2-7	few	TRBD1	CASSQKKWDRDRISYEQYF	TGTGCCAGCAGCCAAAAAAAGTGGGACCGGGACAGAATATCCTACGAGCAGTACTTC
TRBV18	TRBJ2-3	few	NA	CASSLTSRTDTQYF	TGTGCCAGCTCACTAACTAGCCGCACAGATACGCAGTATTTT
TRBV7-2	TRBJ2-4	NA	TRBD2	CASSLLAGGLAKNIQYF	TGTGCCAGCAGCTTACTAGCGGGAGGCCTAGCCAAAAACATTCAGTACTTC
TRBV20-1	TRBJ2-4	NA	NA	CSASRGALAKNIQYF	TGCAGTGCTAGTAGGGGGGCTTTGGCCAAAAACATTCAGTACTTC
TRBV12-3/TRBV12-4	TRBJ2-3	NA	TRBD2	CASSLYSGGPDTQYF	TGTGCCAGCAGTTTATATAGCGGGGGGCCGGATACGCAGTATTTT
TRBV20-1	TRBJ2-3	NA	NA	CSALKVAGTDTQYF	TGCAGTGCTTTAAAAGTAGCGGGCACAGATACGCAGTATTTT